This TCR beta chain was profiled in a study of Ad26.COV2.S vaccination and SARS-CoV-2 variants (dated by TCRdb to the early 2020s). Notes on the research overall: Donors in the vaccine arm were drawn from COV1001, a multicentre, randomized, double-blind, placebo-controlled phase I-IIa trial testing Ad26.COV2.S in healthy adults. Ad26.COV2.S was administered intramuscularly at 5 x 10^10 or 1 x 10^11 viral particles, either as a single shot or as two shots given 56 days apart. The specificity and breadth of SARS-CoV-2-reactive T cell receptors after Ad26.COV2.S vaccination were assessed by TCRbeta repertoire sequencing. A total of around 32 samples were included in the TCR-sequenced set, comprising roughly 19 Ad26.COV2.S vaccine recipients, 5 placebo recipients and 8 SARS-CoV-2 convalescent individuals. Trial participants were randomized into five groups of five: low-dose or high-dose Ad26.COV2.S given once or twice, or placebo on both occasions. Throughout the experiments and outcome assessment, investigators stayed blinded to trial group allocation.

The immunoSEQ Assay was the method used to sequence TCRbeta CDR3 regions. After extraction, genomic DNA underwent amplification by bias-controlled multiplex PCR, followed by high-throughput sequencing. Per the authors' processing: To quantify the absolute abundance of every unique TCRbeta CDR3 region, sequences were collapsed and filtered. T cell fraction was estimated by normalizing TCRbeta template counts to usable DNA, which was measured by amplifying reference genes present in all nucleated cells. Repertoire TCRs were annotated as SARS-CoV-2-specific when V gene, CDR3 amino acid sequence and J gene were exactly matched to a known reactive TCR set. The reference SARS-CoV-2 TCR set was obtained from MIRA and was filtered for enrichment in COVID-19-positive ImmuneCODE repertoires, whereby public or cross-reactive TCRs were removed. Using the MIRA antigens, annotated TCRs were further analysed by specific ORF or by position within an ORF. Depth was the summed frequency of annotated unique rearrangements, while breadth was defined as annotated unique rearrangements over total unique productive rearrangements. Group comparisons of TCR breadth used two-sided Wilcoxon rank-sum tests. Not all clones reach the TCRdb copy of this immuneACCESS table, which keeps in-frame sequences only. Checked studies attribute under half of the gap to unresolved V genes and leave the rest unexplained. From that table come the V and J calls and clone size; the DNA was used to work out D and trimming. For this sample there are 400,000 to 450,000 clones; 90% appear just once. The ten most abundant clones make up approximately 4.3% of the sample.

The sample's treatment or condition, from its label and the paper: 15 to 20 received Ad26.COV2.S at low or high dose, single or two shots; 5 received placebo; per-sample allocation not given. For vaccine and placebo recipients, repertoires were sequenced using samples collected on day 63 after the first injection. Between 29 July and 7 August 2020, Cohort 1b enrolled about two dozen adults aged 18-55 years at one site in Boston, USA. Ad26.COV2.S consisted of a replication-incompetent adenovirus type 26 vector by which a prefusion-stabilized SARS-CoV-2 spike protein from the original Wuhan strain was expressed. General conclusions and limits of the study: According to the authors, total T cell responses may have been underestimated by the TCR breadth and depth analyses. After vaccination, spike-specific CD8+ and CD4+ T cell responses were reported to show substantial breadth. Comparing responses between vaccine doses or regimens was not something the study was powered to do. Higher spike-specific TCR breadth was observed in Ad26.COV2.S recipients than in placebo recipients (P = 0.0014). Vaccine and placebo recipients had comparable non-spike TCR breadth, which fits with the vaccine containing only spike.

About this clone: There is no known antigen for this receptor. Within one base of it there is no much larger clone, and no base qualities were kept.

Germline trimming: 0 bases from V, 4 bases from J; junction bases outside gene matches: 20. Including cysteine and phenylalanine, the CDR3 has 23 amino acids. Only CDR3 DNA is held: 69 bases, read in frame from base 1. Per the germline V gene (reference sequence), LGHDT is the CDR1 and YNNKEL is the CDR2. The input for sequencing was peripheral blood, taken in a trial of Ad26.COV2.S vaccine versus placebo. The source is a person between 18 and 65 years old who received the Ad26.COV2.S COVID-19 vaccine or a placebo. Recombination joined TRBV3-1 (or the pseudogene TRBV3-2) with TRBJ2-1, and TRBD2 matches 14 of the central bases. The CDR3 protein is CASSQEGVWGLAGVRVGYNEQFF. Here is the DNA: TGTGCCAGCAGCCAAGAGGGAGTCTGGGGACTAGCGGGAGTTCGTGTAGGGTACAATGAGCAGTTCTTC.